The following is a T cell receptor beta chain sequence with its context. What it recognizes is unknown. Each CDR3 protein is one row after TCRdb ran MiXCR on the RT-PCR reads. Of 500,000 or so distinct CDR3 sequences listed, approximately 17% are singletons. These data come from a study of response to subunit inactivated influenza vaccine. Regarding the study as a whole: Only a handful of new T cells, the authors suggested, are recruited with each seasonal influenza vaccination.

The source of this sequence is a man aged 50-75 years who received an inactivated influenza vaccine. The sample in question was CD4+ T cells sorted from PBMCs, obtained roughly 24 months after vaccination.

This CDR3 reads CASSPAGGTSGYTQYF. CDR3 nucleotide sequence: TGCGCCAGCAGCCCCGCCGGAGGGACTAGCGGTTATACGCAGTATTTT. This chain joins TRBV5-1 and TRBJ2-3; 11 bases match TRBD2. The CDR3 is made up of 16 amino acids. V trimming: 4 bases; J trimming: 7 bases; junction bases outside the gene matches: 11. In germline, CDR1 is SGHRS, CDR2 YFSETQ.